This entry describes one T cell receptor (beta chain). These data come from a study of blood T cell repertoires in COVID-19. Study context: Acute-phase and convalescent COVID-19 samples originated in the United States, Italy and Spain. PBMCs, B-cell-depleted T cells, or T cells provided the cDNA or gDNA that made up the material.

In the original workflow: Estimation of nucleated cell counts was performed using reference gene primer amplification. Here immunoSEQ multiplex PCR was the method, and the copy in TCRdb shows in-frame clones only, minus some. V and J calls and clone size are those listed in that table; D and trimming were worked out from the DNA. This table holds more than 70,000 clones, 75% to 90% found once. This CDR3 has 15 residues. V trimming: 4 bases; J trimming: 3 bases; junction bases outside the gene matches: 5. CDR1 is SGDLS, CDR2 YYNGEE, per germline. Sequencing was performed on peripheral blood. The V gene is TRBV9, the J gene TRBJ1-1, with 11 bases identical to TRBD1. This TCR was sampled from a woman between 45 and 65 years old with active or convalescent COVID-19. DNA for the CDR3: TGTGCCAGCAGCCCTCAGGGACAGGGGGACACTGAAGCTTTCTTT. This translates into CASSPQGQGDTEAFF.